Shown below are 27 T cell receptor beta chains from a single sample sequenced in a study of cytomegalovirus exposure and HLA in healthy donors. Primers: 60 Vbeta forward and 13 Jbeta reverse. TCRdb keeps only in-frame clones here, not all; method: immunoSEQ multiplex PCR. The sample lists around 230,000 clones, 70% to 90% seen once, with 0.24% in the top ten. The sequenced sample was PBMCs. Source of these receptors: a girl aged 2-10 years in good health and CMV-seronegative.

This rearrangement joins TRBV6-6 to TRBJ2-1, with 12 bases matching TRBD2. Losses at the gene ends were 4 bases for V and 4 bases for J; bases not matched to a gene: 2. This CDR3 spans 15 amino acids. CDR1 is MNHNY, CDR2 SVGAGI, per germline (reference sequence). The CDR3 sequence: CASSFTSGGYNEQFF. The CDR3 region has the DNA TGTGCCAGCAGTTTTACTAGCGGGGGGTACAATGAGCAGTTCTTC.

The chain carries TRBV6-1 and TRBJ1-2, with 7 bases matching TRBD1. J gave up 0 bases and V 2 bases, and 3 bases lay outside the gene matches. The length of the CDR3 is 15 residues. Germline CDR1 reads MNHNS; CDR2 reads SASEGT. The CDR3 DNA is TGTGCCAGCAGTGAAAGGGGGACAGCTAACTATGGCTACACCTTC. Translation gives CASSERGTANYGYTF.

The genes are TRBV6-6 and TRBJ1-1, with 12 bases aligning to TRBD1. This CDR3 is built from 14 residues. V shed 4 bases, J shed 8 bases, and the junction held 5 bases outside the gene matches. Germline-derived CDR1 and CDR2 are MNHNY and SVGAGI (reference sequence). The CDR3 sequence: CASSWGTGGGEAFF. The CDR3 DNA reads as TGTGCCAGCAGTTGGGGGACAGGGGGCGGGGAAGCTTTCTTT.

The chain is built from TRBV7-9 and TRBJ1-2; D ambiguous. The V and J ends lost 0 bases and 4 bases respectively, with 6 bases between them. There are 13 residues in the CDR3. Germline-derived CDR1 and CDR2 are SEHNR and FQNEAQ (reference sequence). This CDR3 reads CASSLALGYGYTF. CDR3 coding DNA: TGTGCCAGCAGCTTAGCCCTCGGCTATGGCTACACCTTC.

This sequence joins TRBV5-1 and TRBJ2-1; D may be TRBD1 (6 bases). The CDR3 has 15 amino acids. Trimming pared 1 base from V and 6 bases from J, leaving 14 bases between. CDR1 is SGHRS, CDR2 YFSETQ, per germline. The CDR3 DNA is TGCGCCAGCAGCTTGACAGGGTCTGGGAGCAATGAGCAGTTCTTC. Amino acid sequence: CASSLTGSGSNEQFF.

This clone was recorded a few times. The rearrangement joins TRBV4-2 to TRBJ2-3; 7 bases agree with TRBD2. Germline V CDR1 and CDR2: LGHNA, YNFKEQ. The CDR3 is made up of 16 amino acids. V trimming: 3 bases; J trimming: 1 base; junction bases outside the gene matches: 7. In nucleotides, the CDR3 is TGTGCCAGCAGCCAGGCCAGCGGGGATCGCACAGATACGCAGTATTTT. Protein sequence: CASSQASGDRTDTQYF.

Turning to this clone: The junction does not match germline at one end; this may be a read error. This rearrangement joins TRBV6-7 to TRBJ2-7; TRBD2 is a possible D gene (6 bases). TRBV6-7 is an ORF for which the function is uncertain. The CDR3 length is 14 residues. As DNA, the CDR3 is TGTACCAGCAGTTACCCGGGGGAAACCTACGAGCAGTACTTC. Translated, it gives CTSSYPGETYEQYF.

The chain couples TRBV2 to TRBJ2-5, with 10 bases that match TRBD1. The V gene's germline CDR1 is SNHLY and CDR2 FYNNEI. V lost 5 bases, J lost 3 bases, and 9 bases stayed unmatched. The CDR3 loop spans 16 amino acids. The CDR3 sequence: CASSPDRGQGKETQYF. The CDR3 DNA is TGTGCCAGCAGTCCCGACAGGGGGCAAGGAAAAGAGACCCAGTACTTC.

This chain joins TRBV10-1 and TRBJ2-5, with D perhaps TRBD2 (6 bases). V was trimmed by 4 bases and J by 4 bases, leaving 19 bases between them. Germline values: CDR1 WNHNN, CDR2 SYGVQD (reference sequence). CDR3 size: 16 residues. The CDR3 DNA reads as TGCGCCAGCAGTGGTGGGGCGGGGATGAAGAGAGAGACCCAGTACTTC. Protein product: CASSGGAGMKRETQYF.

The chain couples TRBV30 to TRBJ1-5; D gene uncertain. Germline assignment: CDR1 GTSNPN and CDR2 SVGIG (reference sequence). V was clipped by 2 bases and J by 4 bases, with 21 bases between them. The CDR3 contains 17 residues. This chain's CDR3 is CAWSFGRREWWNQPQHF. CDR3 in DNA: TGTGCCTGGAGTTTTGGCAGGAGGGAGTGGTGGAATCAGCCCCAGCATTTT.

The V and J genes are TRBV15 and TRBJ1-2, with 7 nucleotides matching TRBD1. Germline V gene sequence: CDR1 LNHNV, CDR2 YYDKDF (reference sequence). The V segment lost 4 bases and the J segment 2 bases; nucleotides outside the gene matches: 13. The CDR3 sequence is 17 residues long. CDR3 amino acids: CATSKTRDSVRNYGYTF. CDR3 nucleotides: TGTGCCACCAGCAAGACTCGGGACAGCGTACGGAACTATGGCTACACCTTC.

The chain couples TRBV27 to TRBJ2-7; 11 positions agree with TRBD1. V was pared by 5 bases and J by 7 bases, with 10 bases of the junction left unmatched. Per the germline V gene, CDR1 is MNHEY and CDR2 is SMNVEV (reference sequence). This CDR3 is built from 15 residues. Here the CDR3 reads CASSVRDRGRVEQYF. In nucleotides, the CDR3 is TGTGCCAGCAGTGTCCGGGACAGGGGGAGGGTAGAGCAGTACTTC.

The CDR3 DNA follows: TGTGCCAGCAGTCCACTCGCTGGGCGGGGGGACCTCACAGATACGCAGTATTTT. Residues: CASSPLAGRGDLTDTQYF. V usage is TRBV7-6 and J usage is TRBJ2-3; 8 bases fit TRBD2. V dropped 6 bases and J dropped 2; count of bases not matched to a gene: 16. Germline CDR1 SGHVS, CDR2 FNYEAQ. The CDR3 covers 18 residues.

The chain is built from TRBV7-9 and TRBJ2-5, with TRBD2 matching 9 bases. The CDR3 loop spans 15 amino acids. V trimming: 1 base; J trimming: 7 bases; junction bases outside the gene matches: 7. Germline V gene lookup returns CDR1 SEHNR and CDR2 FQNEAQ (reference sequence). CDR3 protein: CASSLEAGGPGTQYF. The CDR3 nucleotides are TGTGCCAGCAGCTTAGAAGCGGGGGGTCCAGGGACCCAGTACTTC.

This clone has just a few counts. The CDR3 nucleotides are TGCGCCAGCAGCCAAGGTTGGCCTGGGGCCAACGTCCTGACTTTC. This codes for CASSQGWPGANVLTF. The gene calls are TRBV4-1 and TRBJ2-6; D gene ambiguous. This CDR3 has 15 amino acids. V lost 1 base to trimming and J lost 2 bases, with 6 bases between them. CDR1 and CDR2 from the germline V gene are MGHRA and YSYEKL.

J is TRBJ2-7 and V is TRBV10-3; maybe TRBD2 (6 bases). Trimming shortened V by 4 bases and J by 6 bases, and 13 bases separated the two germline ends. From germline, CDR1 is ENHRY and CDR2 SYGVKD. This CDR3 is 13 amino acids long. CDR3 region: CAISAGGSGEQYF. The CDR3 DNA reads TGTGCCATCAGTGCAGGAGGGTCGGGCGAGCAGTACTTC.

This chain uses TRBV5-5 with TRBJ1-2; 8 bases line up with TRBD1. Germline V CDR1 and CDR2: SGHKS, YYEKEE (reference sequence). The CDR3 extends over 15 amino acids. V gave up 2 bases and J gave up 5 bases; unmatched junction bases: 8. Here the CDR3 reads CASSLGAGGGYGYTF. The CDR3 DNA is TGTGCCAGCAGCTTAGGCGCAGGGGGCGGGTATGGCTACACCTTC.

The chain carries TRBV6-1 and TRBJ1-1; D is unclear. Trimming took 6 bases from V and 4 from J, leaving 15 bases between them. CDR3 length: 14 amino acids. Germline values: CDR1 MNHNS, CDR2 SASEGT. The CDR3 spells CASRPQRGSTEAFF. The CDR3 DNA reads TGTGCCAGCAGACCTCAACGCGGAAGCACTGAAGCTTTCTTT.

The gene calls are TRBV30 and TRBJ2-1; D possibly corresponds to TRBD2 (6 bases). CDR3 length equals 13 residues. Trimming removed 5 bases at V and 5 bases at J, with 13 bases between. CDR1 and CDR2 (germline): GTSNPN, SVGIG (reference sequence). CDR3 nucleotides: TGTGCCTGGGGCCAGGGACTTCACAATGAGCAGTTCTTC. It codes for CAWGQGLHNEQFF.

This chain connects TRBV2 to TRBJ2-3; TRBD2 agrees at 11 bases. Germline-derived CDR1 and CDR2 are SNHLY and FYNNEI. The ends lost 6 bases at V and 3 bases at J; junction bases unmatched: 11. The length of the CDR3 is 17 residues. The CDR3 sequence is CASRTFLAGGRTDTQYF. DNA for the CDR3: TGTGCCAGCAGGACCTTCCTAGCGGGGGGACGGACAGATACGCAGTATTTT.

This chain's CDR3 is CASSPPGAGKAFF. The CDR3 region has the DNA TGTGCCAGTAGTCCCCCAGGGGCCGGGAAAGCTTTCTTT. This chain uses TRBV19 with TRBJ1-1; weak D call: TRBD1 (6 bases). Germline CDR1 is LNHDA and CDR2 is SQIVND (reference sequence). CDR3 length: 13 residues. The V gene lost 5 bases and the J gene lost 9 bases, with 16 bases spanning the gap.

The CDR3 loop is CASSLINANYGYTF. CDR3 nucleotides: TGTGCCAGCAGCTTGATAAATGCGAACTATGGCTACACCTTC. The gene calls are TRBV5-6 and TRBJ1-2; D gene uncertain. Per germline, CDR1 SGHDT and CDR2 YYEEEE. This CDR3 has 14 amino acids. V lost 1 base to trimming and J lost 2 bases, with 9 bases between them.

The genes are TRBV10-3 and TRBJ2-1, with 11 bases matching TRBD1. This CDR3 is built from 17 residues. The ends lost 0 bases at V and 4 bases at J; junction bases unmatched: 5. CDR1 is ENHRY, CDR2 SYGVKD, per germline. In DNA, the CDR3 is TGTGCCATCAGTGAGTCTCGGACAGGGGGCCGTTACAATGAGCAGTTCTTC. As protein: CAISESRTGGRYNEQFF.

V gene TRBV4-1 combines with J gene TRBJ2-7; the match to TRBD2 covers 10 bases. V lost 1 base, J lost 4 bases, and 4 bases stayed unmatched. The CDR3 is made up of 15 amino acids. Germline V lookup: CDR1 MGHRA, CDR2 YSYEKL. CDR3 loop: CASSQVSSGGYEQYF. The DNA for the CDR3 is TGCGCCAGCAGCCAAGTCTCTAGCGGGGGTTACGAGCAGTACTTC.

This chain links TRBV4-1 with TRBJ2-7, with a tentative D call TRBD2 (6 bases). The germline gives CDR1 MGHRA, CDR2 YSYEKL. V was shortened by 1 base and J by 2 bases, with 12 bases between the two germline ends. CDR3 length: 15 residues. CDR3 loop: CASSQVRGTAYEQYF. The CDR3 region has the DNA TGCGCCAGCAGCCAAGTGCGGGGCACTGCCTACGAGCAGTACTTC.

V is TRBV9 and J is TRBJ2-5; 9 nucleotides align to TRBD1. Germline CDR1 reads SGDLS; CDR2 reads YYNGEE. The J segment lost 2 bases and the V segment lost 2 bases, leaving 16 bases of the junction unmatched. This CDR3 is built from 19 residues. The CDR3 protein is CASSVDRGPSTRLQETQYF. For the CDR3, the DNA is TGTGCCAGCAGCGTGGACAGGGGTCCCTCCACTAGGCTGCAAGAGACCCAGTACTTC. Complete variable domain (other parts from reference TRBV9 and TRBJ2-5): DSGVTQTPKHLITATGQRVTLRCSPRSGDLSVYWYQQSLDQGLQFLIQYYNGEERAKGNILERFSAQQFPDLHSELNLSSLELGDSALYFCASSVDRGPSTRLQETQYFGPGTRLLVL.

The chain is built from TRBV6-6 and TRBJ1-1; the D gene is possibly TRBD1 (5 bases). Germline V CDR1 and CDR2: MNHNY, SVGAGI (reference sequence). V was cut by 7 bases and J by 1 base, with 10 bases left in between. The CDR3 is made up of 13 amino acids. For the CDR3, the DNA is TGTGCCAGCATCGACAGCCCGAACACTGAAGCTTTCTTT. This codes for CASIDSPNTEAFF.